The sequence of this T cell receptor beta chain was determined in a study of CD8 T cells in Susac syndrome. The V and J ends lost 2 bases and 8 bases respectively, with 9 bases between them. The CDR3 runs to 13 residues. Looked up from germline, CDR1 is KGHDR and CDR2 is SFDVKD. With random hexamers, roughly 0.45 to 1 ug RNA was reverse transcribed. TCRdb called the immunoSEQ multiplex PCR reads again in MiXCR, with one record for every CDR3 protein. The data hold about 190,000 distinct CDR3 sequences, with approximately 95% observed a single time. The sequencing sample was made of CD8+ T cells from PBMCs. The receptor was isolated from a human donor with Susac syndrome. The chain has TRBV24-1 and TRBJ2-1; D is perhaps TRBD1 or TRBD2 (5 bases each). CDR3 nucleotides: TGTGCCACCAGTGATTCTAGGGGAGATGAGCAGTTCTTC. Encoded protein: CATSDSRGDEQFF.